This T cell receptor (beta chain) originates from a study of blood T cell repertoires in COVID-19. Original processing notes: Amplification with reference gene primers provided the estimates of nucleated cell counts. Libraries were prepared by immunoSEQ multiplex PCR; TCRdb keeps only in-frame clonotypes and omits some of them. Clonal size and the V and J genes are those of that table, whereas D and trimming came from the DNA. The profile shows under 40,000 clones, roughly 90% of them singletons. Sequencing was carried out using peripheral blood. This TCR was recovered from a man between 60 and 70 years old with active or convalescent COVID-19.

For the CDR3, the DNA is TGTGCCAGCAGTCCCGGGGCCTACGAGCAGTACTTC. This translates into CASSPGAYEQYF. The chain links TRBV6-6 to TRBJ2-7, with D possibly matching TRBD2 (5 bases). Germline values: CDR1 MNHNY, CDR2 SVGAGI (reference sequence). This CDR3 contains 12 residues. V dropped 5 bases and J dropped 2 bases, with 7 bases sitting between them.